This T cell receptor beta chain originates from a study of CDR3 diversity in severe acne. TCRdb re-analysed the PCR reads in MiXCR, keeping a single row per CDR3 protein. The repertoire consists of tens of thousands of distinct CDR3 sequences, with under 60% occurring once and the leading ten covering 14%. Germline CDR1 reads SEHNR; CDR2 reads FQNEAQ (reference sequence). Trimming removed 4 bases from V and 2 bases from J; junction bases left unmatched: 4. The CDR3 spans 16 residues. Sequenced input: blood. This clonotype originated in a male donor in good health, without acne. The V and J genes are TRBV7-9 and TRBJ2-7; 14 positions match TRBD2. The CDR3 DNA follows: TGTGCCAGCAGCTCCGGGACTAGCGGGGGAACCTACGAGCAGTACTTC. Translated, it gives CASSSGTSGGTYEQYF.